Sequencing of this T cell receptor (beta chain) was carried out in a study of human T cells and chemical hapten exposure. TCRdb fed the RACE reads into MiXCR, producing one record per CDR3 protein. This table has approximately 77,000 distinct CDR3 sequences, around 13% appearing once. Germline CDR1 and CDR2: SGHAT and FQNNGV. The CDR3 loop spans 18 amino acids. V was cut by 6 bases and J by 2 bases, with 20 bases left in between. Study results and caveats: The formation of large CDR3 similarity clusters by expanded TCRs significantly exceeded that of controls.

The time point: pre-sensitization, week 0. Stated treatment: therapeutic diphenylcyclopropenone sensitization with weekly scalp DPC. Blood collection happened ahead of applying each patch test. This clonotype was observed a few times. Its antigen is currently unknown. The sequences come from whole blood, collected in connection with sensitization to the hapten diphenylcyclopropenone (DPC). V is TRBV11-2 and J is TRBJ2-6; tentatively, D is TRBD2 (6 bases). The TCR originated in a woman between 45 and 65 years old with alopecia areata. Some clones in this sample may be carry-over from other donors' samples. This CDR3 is CASRVPGLPLAGANVLTF. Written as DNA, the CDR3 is TGTGCCAGCAGAGTACCGGGACTGCCGCTCGCTGGGGCCAACGTCCTGACTTTC.